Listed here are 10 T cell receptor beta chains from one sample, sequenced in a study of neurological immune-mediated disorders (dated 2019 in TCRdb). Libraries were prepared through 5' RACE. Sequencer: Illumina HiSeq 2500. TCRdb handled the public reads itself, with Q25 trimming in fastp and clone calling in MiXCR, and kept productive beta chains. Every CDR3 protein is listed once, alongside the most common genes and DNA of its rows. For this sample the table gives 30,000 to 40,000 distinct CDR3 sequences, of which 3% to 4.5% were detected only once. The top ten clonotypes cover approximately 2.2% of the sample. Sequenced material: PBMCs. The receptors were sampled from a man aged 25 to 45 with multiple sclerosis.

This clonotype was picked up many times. The CDR3 here is CSAATGSDNEKLFF. Written as DNA, the CDR3 is TGCAGTGCTGCTACAGGGTCGGATAATGAAAAACTGTTTTTT. The chain couples TRBV20-1 to TRBJ1-4, with D possibly matching TRBD1 (6 bases). The CDR3 contains 14 residues. The V end was cut by 5 bases, the J end by 4 bases, with 14 bases between. Germline V CDR1 and CDR2: DFQATT, SNEGSKA (reference sequence).

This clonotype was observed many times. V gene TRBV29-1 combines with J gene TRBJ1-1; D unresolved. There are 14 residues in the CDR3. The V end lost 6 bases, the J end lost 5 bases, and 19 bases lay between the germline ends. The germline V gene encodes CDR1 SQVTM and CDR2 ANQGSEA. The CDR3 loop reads CSVLDPRMRTEAFF. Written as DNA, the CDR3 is TGCAGCGTCTTGGACCCTCGGATGCGGACTGAAGCTTTCTTT.

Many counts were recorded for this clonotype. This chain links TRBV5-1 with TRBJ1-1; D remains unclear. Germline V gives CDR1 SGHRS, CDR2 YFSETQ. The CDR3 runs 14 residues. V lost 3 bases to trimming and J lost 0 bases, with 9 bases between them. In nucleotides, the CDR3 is TGCGCCAGCAGCTCGGCAGGTATGAACACTGAAGCTTTCTTT. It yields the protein CASSSAGMNTEAFF. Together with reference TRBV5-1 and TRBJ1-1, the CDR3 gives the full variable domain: KAGVTQTPRYLIKTRGQQVTLSCSPISGHRSVSWYQQTPGQGLQFLFEYFSETQRNKGNFPGRFSGRQFSNSRSEMNVSTLELGDSALYLCASSSAGMNTEAFFGQGTRLTVV.

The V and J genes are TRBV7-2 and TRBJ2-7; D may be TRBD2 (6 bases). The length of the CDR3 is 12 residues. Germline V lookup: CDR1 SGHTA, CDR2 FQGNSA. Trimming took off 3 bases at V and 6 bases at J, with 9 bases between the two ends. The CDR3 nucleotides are TGTGCCAGCAGCTTGGGGACTGTCGAGCAGTACTTC. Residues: CASSLGTVEQYF.

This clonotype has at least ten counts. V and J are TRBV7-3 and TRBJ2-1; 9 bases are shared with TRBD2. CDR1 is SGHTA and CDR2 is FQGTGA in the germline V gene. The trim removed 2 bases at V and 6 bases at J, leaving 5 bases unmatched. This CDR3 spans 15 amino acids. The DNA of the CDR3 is TGTGCCAGCAGCTTACGAGGCGGGGGGGCCAATGAGCAGTTCTTC. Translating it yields CASSLRGGGANEQFF. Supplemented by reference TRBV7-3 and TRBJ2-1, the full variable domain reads GAGVSQTPSNKVTEKGKYVELRCDPISGHTALYWYRQSLGQGPEFLIYFQGTGAADDSGLPNDRFFAVRPEGSVSTLKIQRTERGDSAVYLCASSLRGGGANEQFFGPGTRLTVL.

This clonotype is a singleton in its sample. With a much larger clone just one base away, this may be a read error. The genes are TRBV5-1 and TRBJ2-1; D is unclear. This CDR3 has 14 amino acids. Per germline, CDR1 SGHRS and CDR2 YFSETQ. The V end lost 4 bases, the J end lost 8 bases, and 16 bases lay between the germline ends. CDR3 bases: TGCGCCAGCAGCCGAAATTCAGTGGAACATGAGCAGTTCTTC. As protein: CASSRNSVEHEQFF.

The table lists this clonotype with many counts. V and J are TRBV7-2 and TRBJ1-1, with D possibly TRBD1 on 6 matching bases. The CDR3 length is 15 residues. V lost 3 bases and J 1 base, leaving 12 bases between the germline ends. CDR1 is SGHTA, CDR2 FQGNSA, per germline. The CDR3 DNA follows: TGTGCCAGCAGCTTCTACTCCAGGGGGAACACTGAAGCTTTCTTT. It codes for CASSFYSRGNTEAFF.

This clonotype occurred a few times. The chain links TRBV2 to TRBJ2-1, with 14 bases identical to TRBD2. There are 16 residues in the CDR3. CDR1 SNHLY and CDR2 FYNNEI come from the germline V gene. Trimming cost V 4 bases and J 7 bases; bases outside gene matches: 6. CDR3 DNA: TGTGCCAGCAGTGGACTAGCGGGGGGGCTCGGGAATGAGCAGTTCTTC. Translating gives CASSGLAGGLGNEQFF.

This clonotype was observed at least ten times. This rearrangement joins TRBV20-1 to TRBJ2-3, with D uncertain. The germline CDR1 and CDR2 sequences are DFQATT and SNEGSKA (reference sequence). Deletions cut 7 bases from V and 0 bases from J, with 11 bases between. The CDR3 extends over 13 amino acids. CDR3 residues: CSGVSISTDTQYF. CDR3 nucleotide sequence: TGCAGTGGGGTTTCAATTAGCACAGATACGCAGTATTTT.

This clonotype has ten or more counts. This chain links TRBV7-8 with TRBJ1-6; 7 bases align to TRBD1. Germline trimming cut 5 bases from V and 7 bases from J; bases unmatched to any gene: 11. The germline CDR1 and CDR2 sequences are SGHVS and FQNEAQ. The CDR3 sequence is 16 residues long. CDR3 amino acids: CASSPQVTGKNSPLHF. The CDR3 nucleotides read TGTGCCAGCAGCCCCCAGGTGACAGGGAAAAATTCACCCCTCCACTTT.